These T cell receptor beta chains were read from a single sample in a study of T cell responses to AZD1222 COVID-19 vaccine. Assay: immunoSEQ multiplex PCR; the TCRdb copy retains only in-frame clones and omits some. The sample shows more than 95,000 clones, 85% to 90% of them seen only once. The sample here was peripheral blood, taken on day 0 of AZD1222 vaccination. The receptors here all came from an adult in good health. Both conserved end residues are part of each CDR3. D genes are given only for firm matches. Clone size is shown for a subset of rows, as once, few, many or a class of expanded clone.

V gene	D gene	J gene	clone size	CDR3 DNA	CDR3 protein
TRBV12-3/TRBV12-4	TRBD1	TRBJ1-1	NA	TGTGCCAGCAGCGTGGGGGACAGGCCCTACTTT	CASSVGDRPYF
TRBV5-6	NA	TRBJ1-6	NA	TGTGCCAGCAGCTTCCGGGCCGCAGGCCGGGATTCACCCCTCCACTTT	CASSFRAAGRDSPLHF
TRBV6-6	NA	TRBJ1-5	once	TGTGCCAGCAGTTCCCCGGGAGCCCAGCATTTT	CASSSPGAQHF
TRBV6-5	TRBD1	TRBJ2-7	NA	TGTGCCAGCAGTTTAGGGTGGACAGGGAGCTCCTACGAGCAGTACTTC	CASSLGWTGSSYEQYF
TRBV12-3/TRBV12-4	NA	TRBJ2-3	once	TGTGCCAGCAGTTTAGCAGCAACAGATACGCAGTATTTT	CASSLAATDTQYF
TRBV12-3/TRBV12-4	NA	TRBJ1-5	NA	TGTGCCAGCAGTCAGAGACTCGATCAGCCCCAGCATTTT	CASSQRLDQPQHF
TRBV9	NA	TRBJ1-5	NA	TGTGCCAGCAGCGTAGCCCCGAATCAGCCCCAGCATTTT	CASSVAPNQPQHF
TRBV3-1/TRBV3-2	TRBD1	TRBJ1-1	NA	TGTGCCAGCAGCGCACAGGGGACGGGATGGGATGAAGCTTTCTTT	CASSAQGTGWDEAFF
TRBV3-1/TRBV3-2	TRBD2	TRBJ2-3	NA	TGTGCCAGCAGCCAAGAAGGGATAGCGGGAGGGATCTCTACAGATACGCAGTATTTT	CASSQEGIAGGISTDTQYF
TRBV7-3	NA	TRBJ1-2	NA	TGTGCCAGCAGCTTTAAGGGCAGGGATGTTTTCTATGGCTACACCTTC	CASSFKGRDVFYGYTF
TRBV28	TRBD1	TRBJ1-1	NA	TGTGCCAGCAGACCGGGACAGGGGTCTTCGGCTTTCTTT	CASRPGQGSSAFF
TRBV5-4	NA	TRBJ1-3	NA	TGTGCCAGCAGCTCCGTCTCTGGAAACACCATATATTTT	CASSSVSGNTIYF
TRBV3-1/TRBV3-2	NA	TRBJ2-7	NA	TGTGCCAGCAGCCACAGTCGACAAGCCTCGGGGCAGTACTTC	CASSHSRQASGQYF
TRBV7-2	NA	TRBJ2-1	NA	TGTGCCAGCAGCTTACAAAAGGGGCCTCATGAGCAGTTCTTC	CASSLQKGPHEQFF
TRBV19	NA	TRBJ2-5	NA	TGTGCCAGTAGTATCTCGGGGGGCTGGGAGACCCAGTACTTC	CASSISGGWETQYF
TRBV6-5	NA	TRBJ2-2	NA	TGTGCCAGCAGTCGGGACGCCGGGGGCACCGGGGAGCTGTTTTTT	CASSRDAGGTGELFF
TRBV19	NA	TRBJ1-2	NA	TGTGCCAGTAGTACGAGGGAAGGAGGCTACACCTTC	CASSTREGGYTF
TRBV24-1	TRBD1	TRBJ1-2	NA	TGTGCCACCAGTGATTCCGGGACAGGGTTTCAGAGCTATGGCTACACCTTC	CATSDSGTGFQSYGYTF
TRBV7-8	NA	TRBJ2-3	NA	TGTGCCAGCAGCTTAGCGACTCCGGGAACAGATACGCAGTATTTT	CASSLATPGTDTQYF
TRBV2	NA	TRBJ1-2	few	TGTGCCAGCAGTGATGCAGCTGGCTATGGCTACACCTTC	CASSDAAGYGYTF
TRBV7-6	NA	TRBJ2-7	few	TGTGCCAGCAGCCCTTCTGGGGGAGTAACCTACGAGCAGTACTTC	CASSPSGGVTYEQYF
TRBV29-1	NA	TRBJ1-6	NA	TGCAGCGTTCAAGTAGGCGGGGGCTGGGATTCACCCCTCCACTTT	CSVQVGGGWDSPLHF
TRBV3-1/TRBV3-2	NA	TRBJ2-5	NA	TGTGCCAGCAGCCCGATCCAGGGAACCCAGTACTTC	CASSPIQGTQYF
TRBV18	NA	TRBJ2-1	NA	TGTGCCAGCTCACCACCGCGGAAACCCTACAATGAGCAGTTCTTC	CASSPPRKPYNEQFF
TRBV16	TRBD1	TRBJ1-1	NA	TGTGCCAGCAGCCTACGGGACAGGGGGCTCACTGAAGCTTTCTTT	CASSLRDRGLTEAFF
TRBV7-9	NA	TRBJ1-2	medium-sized	TGTGCCAGCAGCTTAGAGTTGTCTCTGGGGTATGGCTACACCTTC	CASSLELSLGYGYTF
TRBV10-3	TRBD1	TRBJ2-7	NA	TGTGCCGTTTCACGGGACAGAAGCTCCTACGAGCAGTACTTC	CAVSRDRSSYEQYF
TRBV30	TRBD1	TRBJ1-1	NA	TGTGCCTGGAGGAGTTGGGGGACAGGAAAGAACACTGAAGCTTTCTTT	CAWRSWGTGKNTEAFF
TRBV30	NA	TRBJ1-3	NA	TGTGCCTGGAAAGTCTTAGGGAGCCTAAACACCATATATTTT	CAWKVLGSLNTIYF
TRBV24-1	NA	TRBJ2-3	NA	TGTGCCACCAGTGATGGGTTTGGCGCGCAGTATTTT	CATSDGFGAQYF
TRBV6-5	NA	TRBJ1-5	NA	TGTGCCAGCAGTTACTCGCCAGGGGATCAGCCCCAGCATTTT	CASSYSPGDQPQHF
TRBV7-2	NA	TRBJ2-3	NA	TGTGCCAGCAGCTTATTGGGTTTGAGGACAGATACGCAGTATTTT	CASSLLGLRTDTQYF
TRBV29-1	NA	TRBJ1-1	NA	TGCAGCGTTCTACAGGGAGGGGGCACTGAAGCTTTCTTT	CSVLQGGGTEAFF
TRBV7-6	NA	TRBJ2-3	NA	TGTGCCAGCAGCTTAGCAGTGCACGGCGCCACAGATACGCAGTATTTT	CASSLAVHGATDTQYF
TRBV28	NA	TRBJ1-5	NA	TGTGCCAGCAGTTTAGAAGGGGTCGGGAATCAGCCCCAGCATTTT	CASSLEGVGNQPQHF
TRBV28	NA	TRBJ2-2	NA	TGTGCCAGCCGCCGACAGCTCACCGGGGAGCTGTTTTTT	CASRRQLTGELFF
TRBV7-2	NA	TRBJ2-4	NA	TGTGCCAGCAGCTCGACATGGGGGCCGGAGAACATTCAGTACTTC	CASSSTWGPENIQYF
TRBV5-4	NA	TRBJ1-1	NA	TGTGCCAGCAGTCCAGGGCAAAAGGGCACTGAAGCTTTCTTT	CASSPGQKGTEAFF
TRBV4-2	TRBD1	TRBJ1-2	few	TGTGCCAGCAGCCAAGAGGCAAACCGGGACAGGGGGACTGGCTACACCTTC	CASSQEANRDRGTGYTF
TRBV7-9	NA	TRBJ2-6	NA	TGTGCCAGCGAGTCCCCCACCTCTGGGGCCAACGTCCTGACTTTC	CASESPTSGANVLTF
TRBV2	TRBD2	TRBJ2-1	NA	TGTGCCAGCAGCCCGACTAGCGGGGGGACCGGCAATGAGCAGTTCTTC	CASSPTSGGTGNEQFF
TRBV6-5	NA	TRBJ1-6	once	TGTGCCAGCAGTTCGACTCAGAGAGTGAGTTCACCCCTCCACTTT	CASSSTQRVSSPLHF
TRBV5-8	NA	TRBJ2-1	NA	TGTGCCAGCAGCTTTCCCCCGGGACAGCAGTTCTTC	CASSFPPGQQFF
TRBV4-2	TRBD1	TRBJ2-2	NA	TGTGCCAGCAGCCAGGACAGGGGCAACACCGGGGAGCTGTTTTTT	CASSQDRGNTGELFF
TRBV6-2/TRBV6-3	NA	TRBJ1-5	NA	TGTGCCAGCAGTTATGCCAGGGGCCCTCAGCCCCAGCATTTT	CASSYARGPQPQHF
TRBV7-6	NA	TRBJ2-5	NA	TGTGCCAGCAGCTTAATGAACTACCAAGAGACCCAGTACTTC	CASSLMNYQETQYF
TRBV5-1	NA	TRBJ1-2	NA	TGCGCCAGCAGCTTGGTTACAGGACCGAGCGTCGGCTACACCTTC	CASSLVTGPSVGYTF
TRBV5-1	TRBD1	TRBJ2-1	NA	TGCGCCAGCAGCTTGATCGGGACAGGAACATACAATGAGCAGTTCTTC	CASSLIGTGTYNEQFF
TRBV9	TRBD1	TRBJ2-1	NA	TGTGCCAGCAGCCCACGACAGGGCCCCTACAATGAGCAGTTCTTC	CASSPRQGPYNEQFF
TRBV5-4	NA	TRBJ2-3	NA	TGTGCCAGCAGAGGTTTAAGCAGGGGTCCAGATACGCAGTATTTT	CASRGLSRGPDTQYF
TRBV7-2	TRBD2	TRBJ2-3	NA	TGTGCCAGCAGCTTAGGCGGGGGGCGCTGGGCAGATACGCAGTATTTT	CASSLGGGRWADTQYF
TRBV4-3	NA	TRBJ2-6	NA	TGCGCCAGCAGCCTAGTGTACGAGTACCGGGAGCCAGCCTCTGGGGCCAACGTCCTGACTTTC	CASSLVYEYREPASGANVLTF
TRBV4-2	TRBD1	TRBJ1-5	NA	TGTGCCAGCAGCCAAGGTTCCGGGACAGGGACTCAGCCCCAGCATTTT	CASSQGSGTGTQPQHF
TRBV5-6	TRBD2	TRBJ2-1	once	TGTGCCAGCAGCTGGAGCGGGAGGGCCGACAATGAGCAGTTCTTC	CASSWSGRADNEQFF
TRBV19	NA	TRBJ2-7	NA	TGTGCCAGTAGTCTCCGCGGTTCTACCTCCTACGAGCAGTACTTC	CASSLRGSTSYEQYF
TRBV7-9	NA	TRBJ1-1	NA	TGTGCCAGCAGCAAGACAGAGAACACTGAAGCTTTCTTT	CASSKTENTEAFF
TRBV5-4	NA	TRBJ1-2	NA	TGTGCCAGCAGCCCGGGGTCGAGGGGTTATGGCTACACCTTC	CASSPGSRGYGYTF
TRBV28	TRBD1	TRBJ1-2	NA	TGTGCCAGCGGGGGCCCGGGACAGGGGGCAGGAGGCTACACCTTC	CASGGPGQGAGGYTF